This T cell receptor (beta chain) was obtained from a study of shared clonotypes between healthy human individuals. About the research overall: The study used three CD4 naive, three CD4 memory, two CD8 naive and one CD8 memory plate per donor. The study's findings and limits: Clonotype sharing among donors was thought likely to change with sequencing depth.

Terminally differentiated effector memory CD45RA+ cells were excluded by CCR7 positive selection of CD45RO-negative cells. V lost 2 bases and J 0 bases, leaving 14 bases between the germline ends. CDR1 and CDR2 from the germline V gene are ENHRY and SYGVKD. The CDR3 is 17 residues long. In replicate PCRs of sorted subsets, roughly 200 ng DNA, roughly 31,000 T cell genomes, was used. Clones were sequenced by immunoSEQ multiplex PCR, and TCRdb holds only the in-frame ones, with some missing. The table lists about 2.2 million clones, about 94% of them singletons. In regard to this clone: Its antigen is undetermined.

The chain employs TRBV10-3 and TRBJ1-5; no definite D call. The specimen sequenced was naive CD8+ T cells from PBMCs. The clonotype comes from a man between 18 and 35 years old in good health. Some clones in this sample may be carry-over from other donors' samples. CDR3 bases: TGTGCCATCAGTGAGGAACCTAACACTTATAGCAATCAGCCCCAGCATTTT. It translates to CAISEEPNTYSNQPQHF.